These 25 T cell receptor beta chains were all obtained from the same sample, sequenced in a study of T cells in localized non-small cell lung cancer (dated by TCRdb to 2020 to 2021). Libraries came from the immunoSEQ multiplex PCR assay. TCRdb obtained this table from immuneACCESS and retained in-frame rearrangements with V and J assigned. These tables miss some clones; where compared with another copy, unresolved V genes account for less than half of the shortfall, and the remainder is unexplained. This sample holds around 64,000 clones; over 85% were observed only once. The ten largest clones add up to roughly a fifth of the sample. This material consisted of peripheral blood, taken before any cancer treatment. Receptors originate from a man aged 35-75 years with stage I squamous cell lung carcinoma.

This clone has only one observation. The V gene is TRBV7-9, the J gene TRBJ2-7; D is undetermined. The CDR3 loop spans 13 amino acids. The V gene lost 3 bases and the J gene lost 2 bases, with 8 bases spanning the gap. Germline V gene data show CDR1 as SEHNR and CDR2 as FQNEAQ (reference sequence). The CDR3 DNA is TGTGCCAGCAGCTTCCGGCAGGCCTACGAGCAGTACTTC. Translating gives CASSFRQAYEQYF.

This chain connects TRBV9 to TRBJ1-3; 7 bases match TRBD1. Germline V lookup: CDR1 SGDLS, CDR2 YYNGEE. CDR3 length: 19 residues. The ends lost 4 bases at V and 0 bases at J; junction bases unmatched: 16. CDR3 DNA: TGTGCCAGCAGCCCCCCTCCGGGACAGCACCTCTTCTCTGGAAACACCATATATTTT. This encodes CASSPPPGQHLFSGNTIYF.

This clone was counted only a few times. This rearrangement joins TRBV7-3 to TRBJ2-1; TRBD2 aligns across 9 bases. Germline V gene data show CDR1 as SGHTA and CDR2 as FQGTGA. The CDR3 runs to 15 residues. Unmatched junction bases numbered 5, after V lost 5 bases and J lost 3 bases. The CDR3 reads CASSPGTSRYNEQFF. The CDR3 region has the DNA TGTGCCAGCAGCCCCGGGACTAGCCGCTACAATGAGCAGTTCTTC. Looking up the rest from reference TRBV7-3 and TRBJ2-1 gives the full variable domain: GAGVSQTPSNKVTEKGKYVELRCDPISGHTALYWYRQSLGQGPEFLIYFQGTGAADDSGLPNDRFFAVRPEGSVSTLKIQRTERGDSAVYLCASSPGTSRYNEQFFGPGTRLTVL.

This chain joins TRBV9 and TRBJ1-4, with TRBD1 as a possible D gene (5 bases). The germline gives CDR1 SGDLS, CDR2 YYNGEE. V lost 5 bases and J 4 bases, leaving 15 bases between the germline ends. This CDR3 spans 15 amino acids. As DNA, the CDR3 is TGTGCCAGCAGAGAGAAGGGGCTTCTTAATGAAAAACTGTTTTTT. It encodes CASREKGLLNEKLFF. Full variable domain (remainder filled in from reference TRBV9 and TRBJ1-4): DSGVTQTPKHLITATGQRVTLRCSPRSGDLSVYWYQQSLDQGLQFLIQYYNGEERAKGNILERFSAQQFPDLHSELNLSSLELGDSALYFCASREKGLLNEKLFFGSGTQLSVL.

The rearrangement joins TRBV10-3 to TRBJ2-3, with D unresolved. Trimming removed 5 bases at V and 6 bases at J, with 12 bases between. This CDR3 spans 13 amino acids. Germline CDR1 ENHRY, CDR2 SYGVKD. The CDR3 nucleotides are TGTGCCATCAGTCGAGAGACGAGGGATACGCAGTATTTT. This codes for CAISRETRDTQYF.

With regard to this clone: The same CDR3 arises from other DNA sequences in this sample as well. J is TRBJ1-2 and V is TRBV5-6; D is ambiguous. From germline, CDR1 is SGHDT and CDR2 YYEEEE. There are 12 residues in the CDR3. Trimming stripped 0 bases from V and 4 bases from J, with 4 bases between. The CDR3, as DNA: TGTGCCAGCAGCTTGGGCAGCTATGGCTACACCTTC. Translated, it gives CASSLGSYGYTF.

The J gene is TRBJ2-2, the V gene TRBV7-2; 7 nucleotides line up with TRBD1. The CDR3 runs 15 residues. CDR1 is SGHTA, CDR2 FQGNSA, per germline. The V gene end was trimmed by 5 bases and the J gene end by 0 bases; junction bases not matched to a gene: 3. In DNA form, the CDR3 reads TGTGCCAGCAGCCCCAGGGGGACGAACACCGGGGAGCTGTTTTTT. Translation: CASSPRGTNTGELFF.

The V call is TRBV19, the J call TRBJ2-7; D remains unclear. The V gene lost 2 bases and the J gene lost 5 bases, with 10 bases spanning the gap. CDR1 and CDR2 (germline): LNHDA, SQIVND (reference sequence). CDR3 size: 13 residues. The CDR3: CASSITANDEQYF. As DNA, the CDR3 is TGTGCCAGTAGTATAACAGCAAACGACGAGCAGTACTTC.

V gene TRBV7-2 combines with J gene TRBJ2-2; 8 positions agree with TRBD2. The CDR3 has 18 amino acids. V lost 0 bases and J lost 6; bases outside the gene matches: 12. The germline V gene encodes CDR1 SGHTA and CDR2 FQGNSA. The CDR3 loop is CASSLARRSGGLAGELFF. CDR3 bases: TGTGCCAGCAGCTTAGCGAGGAGGAGCGGGGGTCTGGCCGGGGAGCTGTTTTTT.

The chain couples TRBV6-5 to TRBJ1-6, with a tentative D call TRBD1 (5 bases). V lost 2 bases to trimming and J lost 11 bases, with 7 bases between them. Germline CDR1 reads MNHEY; CDR2 reads SVGAGI. This CDR3 has 12 amino acids. The CDR3, as DNA: TGTGCCAGCAGTTACGGGGGACCACCCCTCCACTTT. This translates into CASSYGGPPLHF.

The CDR3 region has the DNA TGTGCCAGCAGCTCCCGACAGGGGGCAGCTTTCTTT. Its translation: CASSSRQGAAFF. The chain links TRBV7-2 to TRBJ1-1, with TRBD1 matching 10 bases. After removal of 4 bases from V and 10 bases from J, the junction contained 3 bases not matched to a gene. This CDR3 spans 12 amino acids. Germline V gene sequence: CDR1 SGHTA, CDR2 FQGNSA.

The chain combines TRBV4-2 with TRBJ2-7; D is ambiguous. The CDR3 spans 15 residues. The germline gives CDR1 LGHNA, CDR2 YNFKEQ. The V and J ends lost 0 bases and 6 bases respectively, with 15 bases between them. The CDR3 DNA sequence: TGTGCCAGCAGCCAAGATTTGGGCGCTCGGACCGAGCAGTACTTC. Translated: CASSQDLGARTEQYF.

The V gene is TRBV5-5, the J gene TRBJ2-7, with D perhaps matching TRBD1 (6 bases). Germline lookup yields CDR1 SGHKS and CDR2 YYEKEE (reference sequence). CDR3 size: 14 residues. V shed 4 bases and J shed 6 bases, with 17 bases lying between them. The CDR3 loop is CASSRSSGTREQYF. DNA for the CDR3: TGTGCCAGCAGCCGATCCTCCGGGACACGCGAGCAGTACTTC.

The rearrangement links TRBV7-9 to TRBJ2-1; weak D call: TRBD1 (6 bases). Germline V gives CDR1 SEHNR, CDR2 FQNEAQ (reference sequence). The CDR3 contains 14 residues. The V end lost 5 bases, the J end lost 4 bases, and 12 bases lay between the germline ends. The CDR3 bases are TGTGCCAGCAGCCCCCGGACAGCTTACAATGAGCAGTTCTTC. It encodes CASSPRTAYNEQFF.

V and J are TRBV30 and TRBJ1-5, with 7 bases lining up with TRBD1. The germline CDR1 and CDR2 sequences are GTSNPN and SVGIG (reference sequence). V shed 4 bases and J 3 bases; nucleotides not matched to a gene: 6. There are 14 residues in the CDR3. This chain's CDR3 is CAWTKDRDNQPQHF. In DNA form, the CDR3 reads TGTGCCTGGACTAAAGACAGGGACAATCAGCCCCAGCATTTT.

V usage is TRBV4-2 and J usage is TRBJ1-3; D gene uncertain. CDR1 LGHNA and CDR2 YNFKEQ come from the germline V gene. The CDR3 runs 17 residues. V dropped 4 bases and J dropped 0 bases, with 16 bases sitting between them. In nucleotides, the CDR3 is TGTGCCAGCAGCCCAAGACCTACGATAAACTCTGGAAACACCATATATTTT. It translates to CASSPRPTINSGNTIYF.

This chain uses TRBV4-2 with TRBJ1-4; possible D gene TRBD1, 5 bases. CDR3 length: 14 residues. Germline-derived CDR1 and CDR2 are LGHNA and YNFKEQ. V dropped 6 bases and J dropped 2 bases, with 10 bases sitting between them. The CDR3 DNA sequence: TGTGCCAGCAGACAGACAGCGACTAATGAAAAACTGTTTTTT. Translation: CASRQTATNEKLFF.

This clone has more than one count but fewer than ten. The chain carries TRBV7-3 and TRBJ1-1; D might be TRBD1 (6 bases). Trimming cost V 5 bases and J 1 base, with 8 bases left between them. Germline V CDR1 and CDR2: SGHTA, FQGTGA. The CDR3 consists of 13 residues. CDR3 sequence: CASSAQGNTEAFF. The CDR3 DNA sequence: TGTGCCAGCAGCGCACAGGGGAACACTGAAGCTTTCTTT.

The chain has TRBV5-1 and TRBJ2-3; 13 nucleotides line up with TRBD2. Germline V gene sequence: CDR1 SGHRS, CDR2 YFSETQ. J was trimmed by 4 bases and V by 2 bases; bases with no gene match: 4. The CDR3 length is 16 residues. DNA of the CDR3: TGCGCCAGCAGCTTAGGACTAGCGGGAGAGGCAGATACGCAGTATTTT. Translation: CASSLGLAGEADTQYF.

The chain couples TRBV7-2 to TRBJ2-4, with a possible D match to TRBD2 (5 bases). V lost 2 bases, J lost 8 bases, and 13 bases lay in between. CDR3 length: 14 residues. Germline V lookup: CDR1 SGHTA, CDR2 FQGNSA. The CDR3 protein is CASSLSPRAHIQYF. The CDR3, as DNA: TGTGCCAGCAGCTTAAGCCCGCGGGCGCACATTCAGTACTTC.

This chain links TRBV28 with TRBJ2-1, with 10 bases fitting TRBD2. CDR3 size: 15 residues. The V gene's germline CDR1 is MDHEN and CDR2 SYDVKM. V was clipped by 6 bases and J by 6 bases; unmatched bases: 8. In nucleotides, the CDR3 is TGTGCCAGCAGGAACAGCGGGAGGGTTATCAATGAGCAGTTCTTC. This gives the protein CASRNSGRVINEQFF.

The rearrangement joins TRBV6-6 to TRBJ1-2; D is undetermined. The CDR3 spans 11 residues. Trimming took off 6 bases at V and 6 bases at J, with 8 bases between the two ends. The germline gives CDR1 MNHNY, CDR2 SVGAGI (reference sequence). Here the CDR3 DNA reads TGTGCCAGCAGCCCCCCCGATGGCTACACCTTC. Translation: CASSPPDGYTF.

This clone showed up just once. The CDR3 loop reads CASSGSQETQYF. CDR3 DNA: TGTGCCAGTAGCGGGAGTCAAGAGACCCAGTACTTC. The genes are TRBV10-3 and TRBJ2-5, with 9 bases matching TRBD2. The CDR3 has 12 amino acids. The junction had 2 bases not matched to a gene; V was cut back by 10 bases and J by 2 bases. Germline CDR1 reads ENHRY; CDR2 reads SYGVKD.

This clone has only a few counts. The chain has TRBV28 and TRBJ1-2, with D tentatively TRBD1 (5 bases). V lost 3 bases and J 4 bases, leaving 9 bases between the germline ends. The CDR3 spans 13 residues. Germline V gene lookup returns CDR1 MDHEN and CDR2 SYDVKM. The CDR3 region is CASSFVGGYGYTF. The CDR3 DNA reads as TGTGCCAGCAGTTTTGTGGGGGGCTATGGCTACACCTTC.

This sequence joins TRBV28 and TRBJ2-3, with TRBD2 matching over 12 bases. CDR1 is MDHEN, CDR2 SYDVKM, per germline. The CDR3 is 15 amino acids. V was pared by 7 bases and J by 4 bases, with 6 bases of the junction left unmatched. The DNA of the CDR3 is TGTGCCAGCACCCGGACTAGCGGGATAGCAGATACGCAGTATTTT. Its protein is CASTRTSGIADTQYF.